This T cell receptor beta chain was sequenced during a study of blood T cell repertoires in COVID-19. Overall study: Acute and convalescent COVID-19 samples came from the United States, Italy and Spain.

Measured with immunoSEQ multiplex PCR; TCRdb has only the in-frame clones, and not every one. The table shows fewer than 350,000 clones, with 80% to 90% occurring only once. This clone was observed once. The specimen was peripheral blood. This sequence originates from a woman aged 50 to 65 who had recovered from COVID-19.

The CDR3 here is CASRSQGAFQPQHF. For the CDR3, the DNA is TGTGCCAGCAGGAGCCAGGGGGCCTTTCAGCCCCAGCATTTT. This chain joins TRBV27 and TRBJ1-5; TRBD1 matches 8 bases. This CDR3 contains 14 residues. With 6 bases clipped from V and 6 bases from J, the junction kept 7 bases outside the gene matches. Germline V gene lookup returns CDR1 MNHEY and CDR2 SMNVEV (reference sequence).